This T cell receptor beta chain was retrieved from a study of shared clonotypes between healthy human individuals. Germline V gene sequence: CDR1 SGHRS, CDR2 YFSETQ. CDR3 length: 14 amino acids. V lost 4 bases to trimming and J lost 2 bases; unmatched junction nucleotides: 3. The assay was immunoSEQ multiplex PCR, and TCRdb's table has in-frame clones only and misses some. The sample has some 2,500,000 clones, roughly 92% seen once. The sample comprised naive CD4+ T cells from PBMCs. Subset here: CD45RA+ positively selected. This clonotype was obtained from a man between 18 and 29 years old in good health. Some clones in this sample may be carry-over from other donors' samples. V gene TRBV5-1 combines with J gene TRBJ2-3, with TRBD2 identical over 8 bases. The DNA of the CDR3 is TGCGCCAGCAGCCGCGGGGGGTCCACAGATACGCAGTATTTT. This encodes CASSRGGSTDTQYF.